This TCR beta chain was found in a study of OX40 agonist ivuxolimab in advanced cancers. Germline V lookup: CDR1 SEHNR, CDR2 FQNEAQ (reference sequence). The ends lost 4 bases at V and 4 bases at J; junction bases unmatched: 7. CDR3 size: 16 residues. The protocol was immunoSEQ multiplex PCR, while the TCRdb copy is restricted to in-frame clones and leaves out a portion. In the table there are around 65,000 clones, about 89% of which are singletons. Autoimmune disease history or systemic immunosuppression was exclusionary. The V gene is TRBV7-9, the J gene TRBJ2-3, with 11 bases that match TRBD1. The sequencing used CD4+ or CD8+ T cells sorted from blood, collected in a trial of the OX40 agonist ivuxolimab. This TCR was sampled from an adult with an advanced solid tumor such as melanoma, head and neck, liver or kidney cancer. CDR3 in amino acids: CASSSAGTGGPDTQYF. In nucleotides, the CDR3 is TGTGCCAGCAGCTCAGCCGGGACAGGGGGACCAGATACGCAGTATTTT.